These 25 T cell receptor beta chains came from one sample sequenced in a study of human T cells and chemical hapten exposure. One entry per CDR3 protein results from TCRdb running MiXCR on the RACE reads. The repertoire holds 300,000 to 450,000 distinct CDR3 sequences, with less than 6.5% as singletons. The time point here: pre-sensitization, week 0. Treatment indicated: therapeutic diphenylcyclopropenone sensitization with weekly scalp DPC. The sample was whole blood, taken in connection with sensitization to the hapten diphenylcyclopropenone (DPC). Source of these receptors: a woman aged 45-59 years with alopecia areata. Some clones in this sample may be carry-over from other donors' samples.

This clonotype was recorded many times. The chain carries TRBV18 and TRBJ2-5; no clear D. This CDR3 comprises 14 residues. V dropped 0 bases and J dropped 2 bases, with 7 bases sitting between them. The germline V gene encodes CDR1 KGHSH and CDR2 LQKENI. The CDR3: CASSPPRVQETQYF. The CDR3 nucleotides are TGTGCCAGCTCACCACCGCGAGTACAAGAGACCCAGTACTTC.

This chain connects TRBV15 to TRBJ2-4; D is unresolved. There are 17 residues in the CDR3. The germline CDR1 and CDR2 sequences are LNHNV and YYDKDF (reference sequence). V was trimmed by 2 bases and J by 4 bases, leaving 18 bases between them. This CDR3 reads CATSRKSWNNQKNIQYF. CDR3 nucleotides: TGTGCCACCAGCAGAAAAAGTTGGAACAACCAAAAAAACATTCAGTACTTC.

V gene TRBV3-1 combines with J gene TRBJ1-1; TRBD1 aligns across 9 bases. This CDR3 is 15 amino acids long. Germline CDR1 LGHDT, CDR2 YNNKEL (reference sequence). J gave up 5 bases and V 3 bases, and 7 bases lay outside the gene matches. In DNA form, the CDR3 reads TGTGCCAGCAGCCAGGGTGGACAGGGGAGGACTGAAGCTTTCTTT. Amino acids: CASSQGGQGRTEAFF.

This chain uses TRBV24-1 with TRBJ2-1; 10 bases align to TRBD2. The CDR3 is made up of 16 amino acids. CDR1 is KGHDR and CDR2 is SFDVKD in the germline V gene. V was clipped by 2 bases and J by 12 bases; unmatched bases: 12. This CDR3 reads CATSDSSGSRISGQFF. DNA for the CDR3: TGTGCCACCAGTGATTCTAGCGGGAGCCGAATTTCCGGGCAGTTCTTC.

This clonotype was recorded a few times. CDR3 residues: CASSAMGATNEKLFF. The CDR3 DNA sequence: TGTGCCAGCAGCGCAATGGGAGCAACTAATGAAAAACTGTTTTTT. The gene calls are TRBV6-1 and TRBJ1-4, with D hard to call. The CDR3 consists of 15 residues. From germline, CDR1 is MNHNS and CDR2 SASEGT. Trimming took 6 bases from V and 0 from J, leaving 11 bases between them.

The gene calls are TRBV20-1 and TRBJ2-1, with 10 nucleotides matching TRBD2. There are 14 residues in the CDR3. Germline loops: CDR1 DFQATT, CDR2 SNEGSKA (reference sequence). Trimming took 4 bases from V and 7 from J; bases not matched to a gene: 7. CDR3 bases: TGCAGTGCTACAAGCGGGGGGGCCCTTAATGAGCAGTTCTTC. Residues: CSATSGGALNEQFF.

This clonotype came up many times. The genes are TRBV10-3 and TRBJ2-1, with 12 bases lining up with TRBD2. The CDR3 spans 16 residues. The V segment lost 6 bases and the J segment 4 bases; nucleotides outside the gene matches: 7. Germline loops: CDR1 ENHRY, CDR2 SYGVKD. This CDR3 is CAISHTGTSGYNEQFF. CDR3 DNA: TGTGCCATCAGCCATACCGGGACTAGCGGGTACAATGAGCAGTTCTTC.

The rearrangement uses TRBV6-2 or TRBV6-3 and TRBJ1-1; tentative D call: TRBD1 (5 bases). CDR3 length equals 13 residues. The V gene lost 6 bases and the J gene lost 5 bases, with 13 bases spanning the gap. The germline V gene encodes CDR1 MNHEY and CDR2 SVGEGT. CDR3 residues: CASRRREGTEAFF. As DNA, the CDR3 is TGTGCCAGCAGACGCAGGGAAGGGACTGAAGCTTTCTTT.

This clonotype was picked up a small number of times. CDR3 DNA sequence: TGTGCCAGTAGTGTTCGACAGGGTGCCGACTATGGCTACACCTTC. Encoded protein: CASSVRQGADYGYTF. The genes are TRBV19 and TRBJ1-2; 7 bases match TRBD1. CDR3 length: 15 amino acids. CDR1 is LNHDA, CDR2 SQIVND, per germline (reference sequence). The ends lost 5 bases at V and 3 bases at J; junction bases unmatched: 9. Looking up the rest from reference TRBV19 and TRBJ1-2 gives the full variable domain: DGGITQSPKYLFRKEGQNVTLSCEQNLNHDAMYWYRQDPGQGLRLIYYSQIVNDFQKGDIAEGYSVSREKKESFPLTVTSAQKNPTAFYLCASSVRQGADYGYTFGSGTRLTVV.

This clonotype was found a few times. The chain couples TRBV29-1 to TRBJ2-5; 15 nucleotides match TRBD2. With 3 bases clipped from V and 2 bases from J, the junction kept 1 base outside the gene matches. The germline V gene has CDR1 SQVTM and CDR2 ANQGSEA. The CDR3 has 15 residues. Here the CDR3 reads CSVEGLAGGQETQYF. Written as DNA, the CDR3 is TGCAGCGTTGAGGGACTAGCGGGGGGACAAGAGACCCAGTACTTC.

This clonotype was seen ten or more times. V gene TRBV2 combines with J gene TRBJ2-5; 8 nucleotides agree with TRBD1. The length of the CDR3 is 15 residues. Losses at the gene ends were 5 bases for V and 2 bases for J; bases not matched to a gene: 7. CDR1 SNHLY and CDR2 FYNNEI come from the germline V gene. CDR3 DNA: TGTGCCAGCAGTACCGACAGGGGAAATCAAGAGACCCAGTACTTC. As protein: CASSTDRGNQETQYF. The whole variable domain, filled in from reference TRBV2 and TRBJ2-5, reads EPEVTQTPSHQVTQMGQEVILRCVPISNHLYFYWYRQILGQKVEFLVSFYNNEISEKSEIFDDQFSVERPDGSNFTLKIRSTKLEDSAMYFCASSTDRGNQETQYFGPGTRLLVL.

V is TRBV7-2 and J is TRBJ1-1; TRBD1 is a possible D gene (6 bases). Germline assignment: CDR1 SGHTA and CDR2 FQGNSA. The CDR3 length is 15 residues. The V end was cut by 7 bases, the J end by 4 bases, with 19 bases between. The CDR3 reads CASNLFGTRTTEAFF. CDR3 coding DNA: TGTGCCAGCAACCTTTTCGGGACAAGGACCACTGAAGCTTTCTTT. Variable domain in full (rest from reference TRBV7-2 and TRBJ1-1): GAGVSQSPSNKVTEKGKDVELRCDPISGHTALYWYRQSLGQGLEFLIYFQGNSAPDKSGLPSDRFSAERTGGSVSTLTIQRTQQEDSAVYLCASNLFGTRTTEAFFGQGTRLTVV.

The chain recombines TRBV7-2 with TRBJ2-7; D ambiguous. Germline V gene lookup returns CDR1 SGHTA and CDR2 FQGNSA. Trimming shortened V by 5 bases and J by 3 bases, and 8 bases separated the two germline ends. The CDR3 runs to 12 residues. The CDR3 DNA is TGTGCCAGCAGCCTGAGGAACTACGAGCAGTACTTC. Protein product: CASSLRNYEQYF.

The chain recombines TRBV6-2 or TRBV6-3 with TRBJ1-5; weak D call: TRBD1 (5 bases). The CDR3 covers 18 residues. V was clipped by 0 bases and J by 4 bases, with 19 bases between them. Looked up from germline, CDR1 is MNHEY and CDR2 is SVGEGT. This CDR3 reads CASSYSKEGAASNQPQHF. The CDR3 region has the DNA TGTGCCAGCAGTTACTCGAAGGAAGGGGCCGCCTCTAATCAGCCCCAGCATTTT.

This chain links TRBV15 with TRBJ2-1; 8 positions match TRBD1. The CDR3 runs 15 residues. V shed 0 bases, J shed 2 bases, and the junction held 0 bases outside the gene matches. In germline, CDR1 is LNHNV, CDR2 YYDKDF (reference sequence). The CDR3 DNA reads TGTGCCACCAGCAGAGAGGGACAGGCCTACAATGAGCAGTTCTTC. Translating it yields CATSREGQAYNEQFF.

The CDR3 sequence: CSATRRNTNTGELFF. CDR3 coding DNA: TGCAGTGCTACCCGGCGTAATACGAACACCGGGGAGCTGTTTTTT. The rearrangement links TRBV20-1 to TRBJ2-2; D remains unclear. The germline V and J ends were trimmed by 4 bases and 0 bases, with 12 bases remaining between them. The CDR3 spans 15 residues. The germline gives CDR1 DFQATT, CDR2 SNEGSKA (reference sequence).

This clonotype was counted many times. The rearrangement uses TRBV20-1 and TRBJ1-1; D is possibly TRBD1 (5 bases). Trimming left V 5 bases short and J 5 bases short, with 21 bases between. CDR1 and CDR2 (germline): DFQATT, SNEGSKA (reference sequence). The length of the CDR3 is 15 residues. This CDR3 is CSAFGGSGRATEAFF. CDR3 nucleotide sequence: TGCAGTGCTTTTGGTGGTTCGGGCAGGGCGACTGAAGCTTTCTTT.

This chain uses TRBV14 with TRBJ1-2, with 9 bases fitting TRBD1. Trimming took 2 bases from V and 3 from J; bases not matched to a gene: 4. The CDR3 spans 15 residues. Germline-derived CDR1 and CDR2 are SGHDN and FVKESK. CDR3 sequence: CASSQRGQGYYGYTF. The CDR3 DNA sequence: TGTGCCAGCAGCCAAAGGGGACAGGGATACTATGGCTACACCTTC.

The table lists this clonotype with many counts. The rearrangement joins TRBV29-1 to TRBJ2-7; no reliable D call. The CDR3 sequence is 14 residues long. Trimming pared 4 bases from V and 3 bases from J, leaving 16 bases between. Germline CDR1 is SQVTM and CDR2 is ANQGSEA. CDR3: CSVVVMERVYEQYF. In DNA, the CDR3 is TGCAGCGTTGTCGTTATGGAGCGAGTCTACGAGCAGTACTTC.

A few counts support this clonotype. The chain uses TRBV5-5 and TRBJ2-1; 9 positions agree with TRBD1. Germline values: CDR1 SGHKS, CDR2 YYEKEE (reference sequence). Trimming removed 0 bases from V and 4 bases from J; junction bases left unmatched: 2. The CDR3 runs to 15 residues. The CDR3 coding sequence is TGTGCCAGCAGCTTGGCGGGACAGGGTTACAATGAGCAGTTCTTC. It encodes CASSLAGQGYNEQFF.

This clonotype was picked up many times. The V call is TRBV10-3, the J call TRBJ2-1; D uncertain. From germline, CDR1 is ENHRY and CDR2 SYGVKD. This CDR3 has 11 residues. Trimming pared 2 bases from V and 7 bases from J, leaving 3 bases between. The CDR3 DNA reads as TGTGCCATCAGTGAGATGAATGAGCAGTTCTTC. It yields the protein CAISEMNEQFF.

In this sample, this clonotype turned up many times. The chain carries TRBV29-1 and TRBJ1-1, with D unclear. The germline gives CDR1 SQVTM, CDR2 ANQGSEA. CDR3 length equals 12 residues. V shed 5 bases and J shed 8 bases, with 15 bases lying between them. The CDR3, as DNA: TGCAGCGTTAAAAGGTCGGGTCAGGAAGCTTTCTTT. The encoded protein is CSVKRSGQEAFF.

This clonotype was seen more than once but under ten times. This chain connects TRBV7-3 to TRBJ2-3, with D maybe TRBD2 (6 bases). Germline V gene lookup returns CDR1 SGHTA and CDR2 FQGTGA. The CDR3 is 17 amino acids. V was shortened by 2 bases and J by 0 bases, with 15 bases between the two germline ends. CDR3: CASSLLGLASSTDTQYF. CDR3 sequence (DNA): TGTGCCAGCAGCTTACTGGGCCTAGCGAGTAGCACAGATACGCAGTATTTT.

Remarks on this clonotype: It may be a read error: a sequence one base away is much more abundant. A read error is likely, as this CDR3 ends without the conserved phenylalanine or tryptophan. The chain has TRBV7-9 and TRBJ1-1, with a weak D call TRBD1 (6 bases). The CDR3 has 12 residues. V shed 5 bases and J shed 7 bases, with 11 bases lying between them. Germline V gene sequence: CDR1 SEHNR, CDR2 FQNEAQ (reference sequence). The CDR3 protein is CASSDTGSEAFL. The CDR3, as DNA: TGTGCCAGCAGCGATACAGGGAGTGAAGCTTTCCTT.

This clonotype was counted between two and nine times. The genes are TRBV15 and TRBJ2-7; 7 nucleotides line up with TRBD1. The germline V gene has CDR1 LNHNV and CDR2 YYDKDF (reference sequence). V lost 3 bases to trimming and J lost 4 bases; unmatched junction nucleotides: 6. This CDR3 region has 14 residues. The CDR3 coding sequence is TGTGCCACCAGCAGTTACCAGGGGGAGTACGAGCAGTACTTC. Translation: CATSSYQGEYEQYF.